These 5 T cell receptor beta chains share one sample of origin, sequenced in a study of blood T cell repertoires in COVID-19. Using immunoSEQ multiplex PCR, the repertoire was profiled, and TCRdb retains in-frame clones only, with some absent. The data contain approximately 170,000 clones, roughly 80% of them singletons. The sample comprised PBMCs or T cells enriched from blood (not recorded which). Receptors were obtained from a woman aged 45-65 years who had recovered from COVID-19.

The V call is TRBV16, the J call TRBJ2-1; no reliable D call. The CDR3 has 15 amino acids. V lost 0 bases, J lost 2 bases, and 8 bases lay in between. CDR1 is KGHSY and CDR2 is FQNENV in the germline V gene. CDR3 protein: CASSQSAVPYNEQFF. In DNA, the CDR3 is TGTGCCAGCAGCCAATCGGCCGTCCCCTACAATGAGCAGTTCTTC.

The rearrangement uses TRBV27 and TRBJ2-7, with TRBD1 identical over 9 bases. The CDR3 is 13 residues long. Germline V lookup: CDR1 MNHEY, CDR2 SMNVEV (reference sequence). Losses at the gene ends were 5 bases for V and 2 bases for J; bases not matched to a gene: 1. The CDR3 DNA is TGTGCCAGCAGTGGGACAGGGACCTACGAGCAGTACGTC. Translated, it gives CASSGTGTYEQYV.

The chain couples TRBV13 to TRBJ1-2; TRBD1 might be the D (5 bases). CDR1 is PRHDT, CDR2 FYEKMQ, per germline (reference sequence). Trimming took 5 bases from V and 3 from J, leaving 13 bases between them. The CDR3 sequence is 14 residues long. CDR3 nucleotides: TGTGCCAGCAGCACGCGGGACGGCTACTATGGCTACACCTTC. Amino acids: CASSTRDGYYGYTF.

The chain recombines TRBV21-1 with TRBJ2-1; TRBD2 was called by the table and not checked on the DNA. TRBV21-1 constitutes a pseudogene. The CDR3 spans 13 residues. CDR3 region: CASRLAGEGEQFF. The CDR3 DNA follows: TGTGCCAGCAGACTAGCGGGAGAGGGCGAGCAGTTCTTC.

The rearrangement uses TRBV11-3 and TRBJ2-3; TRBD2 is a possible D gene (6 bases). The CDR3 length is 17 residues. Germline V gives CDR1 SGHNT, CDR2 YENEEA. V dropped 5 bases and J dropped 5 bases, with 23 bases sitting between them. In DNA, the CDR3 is TGTGCCAGCAGCGGATGGGACTCCCGTTCTTTGGAAGATACGCAGTATTTT. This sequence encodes CASSGWDSRSLEDTQYF.